This TCR beta chain was retrieved from a study of cytomegalovirus exposure and HLA in healthy donors (dated 2017 in TCRdb). About the full investigation: An earlier analysis of some 550 of the donors reported 250 to 300 Gb of sequence data and 120 million or so unique TCR beta sequences from about 200 million T cells. Roughly 5 DR-DQ haplotypes were handled as single units for association and clustering, since linkage in the cohort was strong. To predict cytomegalovirus infection status, the study combined high-throughput TCR immunosequencing, statistical association of individual TCRs with disease status, and machine learning. HLA typing included class I and class II loci at four-digit resolution. The number of typed donors differed by locus: about 620-640 for A, B, C, DRB1 and DQB1; some 500 for DQA1; roughly 600 for DPA1; and some 430 for DPB1. An early release covering roughly 640 HLA-typed donors comprised approximately 300 gigabases of sequencing data and about 90 million unique TCR sequences. On average, about 240,000 unique TCR beta nucleotide sequences were sequenced per donor among 398 genotyped donors of the cohort, with about 19% of those sequences being non-productive. The study used immunosequencing to profile the T cell repertoires of some 600 subjects and linked those repertoires to cytomegalovirus serostatus. The later analysis used no new phenotypic data to find candidate immune exposures, relying instead on TCR beta sequences and their occurrence across donors. The study aimed to test whether cataloging public T cell receptors could reveal signatures of past pathogen exposure. To study patterns of TCR occurrence, a later analysis re-analyzed previously published TCR beta repertoires from 650 to 750 donors and added high-resolution HLA genotyping. In an earlier analysis of around 540 of the donors, high-throughput TCR beta sequencing was used to judge whether each TCR beta V gene segment behaved as functional or pseudogenic. Along with the roughly 670-subject first cohort, a separate validation cohort of over a hundred different subjects was used. Genome-wide SNP genotypes for about three fifths of the 666 donors were used in a later genetic analysis, which treated that subset as a discovery cohort. Every repertoire in the discovery cohort had been generated on one and the same sequencing platform. Among the approximately 400 genotyped donors, about 85% belonged to the genetic ancestry cluster associated with self-reported Caucasian donors. Alongside the repertoire data, information on donor age, sex, ethnicity and CMV serostatus was compiled. Paper-wide results and their limitations: A later genetic analysis associated a missense DCLRE1C variant with V-gene and J-gene trimming of TCR beta chains, and an independent cohort replicated the association. The classifier was reported to diagnose cytomegalovirus status with high specificity and sensitivity in both the original cohort and the validation cohort. In a later analysis, the rate of TCR association differed among HLA loci, with DRB1 alleles having the most associated TCRs and HLA-C alleles having the fewest. In a later genetic analysis, fewer N-insertions in productive TCRs were reported among donors in an Asian-associated ancestry cluster than the approximately 670-donor mean. Because counts were too low, roughly 17 rarely observed V segments, including chromosome 9 orphons, were left out of the earlier analysis of approximately 580 of the donors. In vitro tests confirmed that a few of the cytomegalovirus-associated TCR beta chains recognize cytomegalovirus antigens. In an earlier analysis of some 500 of the donors, most TCR beta V segments were observed in productive rearrangements about 87% or about 30% of the time, broadly matching IMGT annotations. Specific HLA alleles were associated with 15,000 to 20,000 TCR beta sequences at a false discovery rate of 0.05 in a later analysis. While some public TCRs were present in many individuals, most TCR sequences turned up only very rarely across donors. The study gave a list of about 150 TCR beta chains associated with cytomegalovirus. A cluster of highly shared sequence variants was judged likely to represent a technical artifact of the sequencing pipeline. A further reported finding was that TCR beta sequences accurately predicted the HLA-A and HLA-B alleles for most subjects in the first cohort. In a later analysis, HLA-associated TCR beta chains were found to be more clonally expanded and to have lower generation probabilities than equally common non-associated chains. Presence/absence analyses assumed roughly uniform sequencing depth across donors, an assumption that may not hold. The authors suggested that the approach could potentially be extended to other disease states and immunological phenotypes. Assigning TCR associations to individual alleles was difficult when HLA alleles, especially DR and DQ, strongly co-occurred. In this cohort, only TCR beta chains were sequenced, and detectable features were limited by the absence of alpha or paired-chain data. Because HLA typing was unavailable for some donors at each locus, only the typed subset was used in association tests. For the cohort, immune exposure information was limited to CMV serostatus. According to a later analysis, parvovirus B19, influenza, CMV and Epstein-Barr virus appeared linked to several top co-occurrence clusters. Because the 87-base-pair reads could not distinguish some IMGT-functional V segments, including TRBV6-2 and TRBV6-3, those segments were excluded. Correlated functional status among segregating V segments might be attributable to linkage disequilibrium, but an unknown experimental factor could not be ruled out. According to a later analysis, most CMV-associated TCR beta chains appeared to be HLA-restricted, and the HLA associations seemed to be driven largely by CMV exposure.

The cohort was made up of approximately 700 healthy bone marrow donors. Cohort members were all nominally healthy when sampled, although unrecorded immune exposures were likely present. The donor was CMV seropositive and belonged to the group of over 250 seropositive cohort members. Each donor provided a peripheral blood sample, and peripheral blood mononuclear cells were used for TCR beta sequencing. Genomic DNA was extracted from the blood cell samples with the Qiagen DNeasy Blood Extraction Kit. Worth noting for this clone: Its antigen target is currently unknown. The sample holds no much larger clone one base away, and base qualities are not on file.

The method behind the library was the immunoSEQ multiplex PCR assay. For the multiplex PCR, a mixture combining 60 forward primers for TCR Vbeta segments and 13 reverse primers for TCR Jbeta segments was used. A multiplex PCR assay on genomic DNA amplified the CDR3 region of rearranged TCR beta genes. On the Illumina HiSeq System, the amplified TCR beta libraries were sequenced as 87-base-pair reads. On the authors' methods: A later analysis tallied roughly 78 million unique TCR beta chains across the 666 repertoires, and 10 million to 11 million of those chains were shared by two or more donors. A nearest-neighbor algorithm error-corrected the raw reads and collapsed the reads into unique sequences, merging closely related sequences to remove PCR and sequencing errors. V, D and J gene segments were assigned by aligning CDR3 sequences to IMGT reference sequences. For a sequence to be retained, at least a six-nucleotide match to both a V gene segment and a J gene segment was required. A rearrangement counted as productive if the CDR3 had no stop codons and remained in frame with V and J, and every other rearrangement counted as non-productive. CDR3 was defined by IMGT convention, running from the second conserved V-encoded cysteine to the conserved J-encoded phenylalanine. Sequences without an unambiguous match to a single V gene segment were excluded from the earlier analysis of 450 to 650 of the donors. An earlier analysis of a few hundred of the donors called V segments functional above 56.7% productive rearrangements and segregating when the between-donor standard deviation exceeded 5%. A statistical classification framework was built for diagnosing cytomegalovirus status from the catalog of TCR beta chain sequences. A later analysis assigned V and J genes by comparing TCR nucleotide sequences with IMGT/GENE-DB human TR gene sequences. A later analysis assigned CDR3 sequences and most-parsimonious VDJ recombination scenarios with the TCRdist pipeline. In a later analysis, each TCR beta chain was defined by its CDR3 amino acid sequence together with its V-gene family, and reads lacking a unique V-gene family were excluded. As a way to deal with suspected cross-contamination and a sequencing artifact, a later analysis dropped 500 to 700 nucleotide sequences that were highly shared and had low generation probability. In a later analysis, a clonal expansion index was calculated for each public chain from normalized within-repertoire ranks of inferred template counts. In a later analysis, generation probabilities were computed using a VDJ recombination model fitted to out-of-frame rearrangements, and the results were checked against IGoR. In a later analysis, TCR-TCR, TCR-HLA and TCR-CMV co-occurrence was scored with hypergeometric tests, and a repertoire-size bias correction was applied to TCR pairs. In a later analysis, false discovery rates were estimated by permuting HLA or CMV assignments 20 times. In a later analysis, co-occurring TCRs were grouped using DBSCAN, and TCRdist sequence similarity was added for clustering within HLA-allele-positive subsets. Co-occurrence clustering excluded repertoires with fewer than 30,000 or more than 120,000 public chains, plus five with anomalous nucleotide sharing. TCRdb obtained this table from immuneACCESS and retained in-frame rearrangements with V and J assigned. These tables miss some clones; where compared with another copy, unresolved V genes account for less than half of the shortfall, and the remainder is unexplained. That table gives V, J and clone size, and the DNA gave D and trimming. This sample lists some 190,000 clones; 74% were detected once. The ten largest clonotypes hold about 3.1% of the sample.

The CDR3 sequence holds 14 residues, the cysteine and phenylalanine included. Only the CDR3 part of the read is kept: 42 bases, read in frame from the first base. V ends up 5 bases short and J 0 bases short, with an unmatched junction base count of 2. CDR1 and CDR2 were assigned from the germline V gene as SGHNT and YENEEA. The specimen was PBMCs. The receptor was isolated from a woman in her twenties or thirties in good health and CMV-seropositive. The V and J genes are TRBV11-3 and TRBJ1-1, and TRBD1 aligns with 8 junction nucleotides. The encoded CDR3 is CASSHRGMNTEAFF. The bases read TGTGCCAGCAGCCACAGGGGGATGAACACTGAAGCTTTCTTT. The full variable domain, completed from the reference TRBV11-3 and TRBJ1-1 proteins outside the CDR3, reads EAGVVQSPRYKIIEKKQPVAFWCNPISGHNTLYWYLQNLGQGPELLIRYENEEAVDDSQLPKDRFSAERLKGVDSTLKIQPAELGDSAVYLCASSHRGMNTEAFFGQGTRLTVV.